The 24 T cell receptor beta chains reported below all come from one sample, sequenced in a study of CD4 T cells in relation to SARS-CoV-2 and coronaviruses. The antigens of these receptors remain unknown. Profiled with immunoSEQ multiplex PCR; TCRdb holds only in-frame clones, not every one. The sample records about 29,000 clones, about 75% being singletons. Before the COVID-19 pandemic, during about 2011-2019, CD4+ T cells were taken from unexposed donors. The cells were cultured for less than twelve days before CD4+ T cells were isolated. Sequencing was carried out using CD4+ T cells from PBMCs, cultured in vitro. The receptor source for this set is a human donor in good health.

The chain uses TRBV27 and TRBJ1-2, with TRBD1 matching 9 bases. With 5 bases clipped from V and 4 bases from J, the junction kept 8 bases outside the gene matches. CDR1 and CDR2 (germline): MNHEY, SMNVEV (reference sequence). The CDR3 is 15 residues long. The CDR3 sequence: CASSPGQGWTYGYTF. The CDR3 DNA is TGTGCCAGCAGTCCAGGACAGGGGTGGACCTATGGCTACACCTTC.

The V and J genes are TRBV16 and TRBJ2-1; 8 bases align to TRBD2. V shed 0 bases and J 4 bases; nucleotides not matched to a gene: 2. The CDR3 sequence is 15 residues long. Germline lookup yields CDR1 KGHSY and CDR2 FQNENV. The CDR3 DNA follows: TGTGCCAGCAGCCAATCTAGCGGGAAATACAATGAGCAGTTCTTC. Its protein is CASSQSSGKYNEQFF.

The chain has TRBV4-1 and TRBJ2-2, with no clear D. The germline V gene encodes CDR1 MGHRA and CDR2 YSYEKL. The CDR3 totals 15 residues. Between the trimmed V and J ends, which lost 4 bases and 6 bases, there was a span of 15 bases. Here the CDR3 reads CASSPPLRRPGELFF. As DNA, the CDR3 is TGCGCCAGCAGCCCCCCCCTTAGGCGACCCGGGGAGCTGTTTTTT.

The chain links TRBV11-2 to TRBJ2-3, with 8 nucleotides matching TRBD2. Germline V gene lookup returns CDR1 SGHAT and CDR2 FQNNGV. This CDR3 is 16 amino acids long. Trimming removed 5 bases from V and 0 bases from J; junction bases left unmatched: 7. CDR3 in DNA: TGTGCCAGCAGCGTACGACTAGCGCTTAGCACAGATACGCAGTATTTT. It specifies CASSVRLALSTDTQYF.

The chain links TRBV30 to TRBJ2-1, with 9 positions matching TRBD2. The trim removed 3 bases at V and 2 bases at J, leaving 5 bases unmatched. The CDR3 extends over 15 amino acids. CDR1 and CDR2 from the germline V gene are GTSNPN and SVGIG (reference sequence). The DNA of the CDR3 is TGTGCCTGGAGGAGGCTAGCGGGACCCTACAATGAGCAGTTCTTC. It encodes CAWRRLAGPYNEQFF.

V and J are TRBV7-2 and TRBJ2-5, with D possibly matching TRBD2 (7 bases). Germline assignment: CDR1 SGHTA and CDR2 FQGNSA. The CDR3 consists of 17 residues. With 1 base removed from V and 4 bases from J, the gap between germline ends came to 19 bases. The CDR3 DNA reads as TGTGCCAGCAGCTTAGATGCGGGCGGGGGCCGCCCAGAGACCCAGTACTTC. Protein product: CASSLDAGGGRPETQYF.

This clone came up a few times. The gene calls are TRBV6-6 and TRBJ2-2, with 12 bases identical to TRBD2. Germline CDR1 reads MNHNY; CDR2 reads SVGAGI (reference sequence). CDR3 length: 20 residues. Trimming cost V 5 bases and J 0 bases; bases outside gene matches: 13. The CDR3 region has the DNA TGTGCCAGCAGTCGTACCAGACTAGCGGGGGTGAAAACGAACACCGGGGAGCTGTTTTTT. It encodes CASSRTRLAGVKTNTGELFF.

This clone was observed a few times. V usage is TRBV27 and J usage is TRBJ1-2; the match to TRBD1 covers 8 bases. Germline V CDR1 and CDR2: MNHEY, SMNVEV (reference sequence). This CDR3 has 16 amino acids. Unmatched junction bases numbered 18, after V lost 7 bases and J lost 8 bases. The CDR3 DNA reads TGTGCCAGCACCCTACCCCTACCGCGGACAGGGAAAGGCTACACCTTC. Protein sequence: CASTLPLPRTGKGYTF.

CDR3 sequence reads: CASQVLRTSSSGNTIYF. As DNA, the CDR3 is TGTGCCAGTCAAGTCCTCCGGACCTCGAGCTCTGGAAACACCATATATTTT. The V gene is TRBV19, the J gene TRBJ1-3; D is unresolved. The CDR3 length is 17 residues. Germline V gene lookup returns CDR1 LNHDA and CDR2 SQIVND (reference sequence). V lost 8 bases and J lost 0, with 20 bases in between.

This sequence joins TRBV9 and TRBJ1-6, with 8 bases identical to TRBD1. The CDR3 is 15 amino acids. J lost 6 bases, V lost 0 bases, and 2 bases had no gene match. Germline CDR1 reads SGDLS; CDR2 reads YYNGEE. CDR3 region: CASSVGDRFNSPLHF. The CDR3 DNA reads as TGTGCCAGCAGCGTAGGGGACAGGTTTAATTCACCCCTCCACTTT.

The V call is TRBV10-1, the J call TRBJ2-5; the D gene is possibly TRBD2 (6 bases). Germline CDR1 is WNHNN and CDR2 is SYGVQD (reference sequence). There are 13 residues in the CDR3. V dropped 6 bases and J dropped 7 bases, with 15 bases sitting between them. CDR3 in amino acids: CASSSWTMGTQYF. CDR3 DNA sequence: TGCGCCAGCAGCTCATGGACTATGGGGACCCAGTACTTC.

The genes are TRBV4-2 and TRBJ2-3, with 8 bases matching TRBD2. This CDR3 has 15 residues. With V trimmed by 3 bases and J by 8 bases, 10 bases remained unmatched. Germline V gene lookup returns CDR1 LGHNA and CDR2 YNFKEQ. In nucleotides, the CDR3 is TGTGCCAGCAGCCACCCGGGACTAGATATTGGTACGCAGTATTTT. This translates into CASSHPGLDIGTQYF.

For the CDR3, the DNA is TGTGCCAGCAGCGAGGGACAGGGGGAAGGAAAACTGTTTTTT. Translating it yields CASSEGQGEGKLFF. This sequence joins TRBV9 and TRBJ1-4; 11 bases line up with TRBD1. Germline CDR1 is SGDLS and CDR2 is YYNGEE. V was pared by 3 bases and J by 10 bases, with 5 bases of the junction left unmatched. There are 14 residues in the CDR3.

The chain carries TRBV18 and TRBJ1-2, with D possibly being TRBD1 (5 bases). V lost 6 bases to trimming and J lost 7 bases, with 18 bases between them. In germline, CDR1 is KGHSH, CDR2 LQKENI. The CDR3 has 14 amino acids. The CDR3: CASSLAEGMSGYTF. CDR3 DNA sequence: TGTGCCAGCTCGCTCGCGGAGGGGATGAGTGGCTACACCTTC.

The genes are TRBV5-1 and TRBJ2-3; 9 bases align to TRBD2. Germline-derived CDR1 and CDR2 are SGHRS and YFSETQ. CDR3 size: 14 residues. The V gene end was trimmed by 7 bases and the J gene end by 1 base; junction bases not matched to a gene: 4. CDR3 in DNA: TGCGCCAGCGCTAGCGGGGTCGGCACAGATACGCAGTATTTT. This sequence encodes CASASGVGTDTQYF. Variable domain in full (rest from reference TRBV5-1 and TRBJ2-3): KAGVTQTPRYLIKTRGQQVTLSCSPISGHRSVSWYQQTPGQGLQFLFEYFSETQRNKGNFPGRFSGRQFSNSRSEMNVSTLELGDSALYLCASASGVGTDTQYFGPGTRLTVL.

This clone was seen more than once but under ten times. The J gene is TRBJ1-3, the V gene TRBV4-2; no firm D call. With 2 bases removed from V and 0 bases from J, the gap between germline ends came to 5 bases. The CDR3 is 14 residues long. Germline lookup yields CDR1 LGHNA and CDR2 YNFKEQ. CDR3 in DNA: TGTGCCAGCAGCCAACGAAGCTCTGGAAACACCATATATTTT. Its protein is CASSQRSSGNTIYF.

This sequence joins TRBV3-1 (or the pseudogene TRBV3-2) and TRBJ1-2; perhaps TRBD1 as D (6 bases). Germline CDR1 is LGHDT and CDR2 is YNNKEL (reference sequence). Trimming removed 4 bases from V and 4 bases from J, with 10 bases in between. The CDR3 is 13 amino acids. CDR3 region: CASSLGGSYGYTF. CDR3 in DNA: TGTGCCAGCAGCCTGGGGGGCAGCTATGGCTACACCTTC.

This chain connects TRBV7-2 to TRBJ2-5; 12 nucleotides agree with TRBD2. The germline CDR1 and CDR2 sequences are SGHTA and FQGNSA. The length of the CDR3 is 15 residues. V dropped 6 bases and J dropped 5; count of bases not matched to a gene: 7. The CDR3 region is CASSPSGGAWETQYF. For the CDR3, the DNA is TGTGCCAGCAGTCCTAGCGGGGGGGCTTGGGAGACCCAGTACTTC. The full variable domain, with the rest looked up from reference TRBV7-2 and TRBJ2-5, is GAGVSQSPSNKVTEKGKDVELRCDPISGHTALYWYRQSLGQGLEFLIYFQGNSAPDKSGLPSDRFSAERTGGSVSTLTIQRTQQEDSAVYLCASSPSGGAWETQYFGPGTRLLVL.

The genes are TRBV11-2 and TRBJ2-5; the match to TRBD1 covers 8 bases. The V and J ends lost 3 bases and 6 bases, in that order; junction bases with no gene match: 9. The CDR3 runs 15 residues. The germline gives CDR1 SGHAT, CDR2 FQNNGV. The CDR3 DNA sequence: TGTGCCAGCAGCTTTCAGGGGGCCCGAGTAAAGACCCAGTACTTC. Translated, it gives CASSFQGARVKTQYF. The full variable domain, its missing parts supplied by reference TRBV11-2 and TRBJ2-5, is EAGVAQSPRYKIIEKRQSVAFWCNPISGHATLYWYQQILGQGPKLLIQFQNNGVVDDSQLPKDRFSAERLKGVDSTLKIQPAKLEDSAVYLCASSFQGARVKTQYFGPGTRLLVL.

This chain links TRBV7-7 with TRBJ2-1; D is undetermined. CDR3 length: 14 residues. The germline CDR1 and CDR2 sequences are SSHAT and FNYEAQ (reference sequence). Trimming stripped 0 bases from V and 2 bases from J, with 5 bases between. CDR3 sequence (DNA): TGTGCCAGCAGCTTAGCGGGTGCCTACAATGAGCAGTTCTTC. Protein product: CASSLAGAYNEQFF.

This sequence joins TRBV19 and TRBJ2-1; 8 nucleotides align to TRBD2. Germline trimming cut 7 bases from V and 6 bases from J; bases unmatched to any gene: 5. The CDR3 contains 13 residues. Germline V CDR1 and CDR2: LNHDA, SQIVND (reference sequence). CDR3 nucleotides: TGTGCCAGTAAGAGCGGGGGAGGCAATGAGCAGTTCTTC. Amino acid sequence: CASKSGGGNEQFF.

The genes are TRBV30 and TRBJ2-1, with D unclear. Germline-derived CDR1 and CDR2 are GTSNPN and SVGIG (reference sequence). The V gene lost 1 base and the J gene lost 12 bases, with 13 bases spanning the gap. The CDR3 spans 12 residues. The CDR3 sequence is CAWSGAGFGQFF. As DNA, the CDR3 is TGTGCCTGGAGTGGAGCCGGGTTCGGGCAGTTCTTC. Full variable domain (outside the CDR3, taken from reference TRBV30 and TRBJ2-1): SQTIHQWPATLVQPVGSPLSLECTVEGTSNPNLYWYRQAAGRGLQLLFYSVGIGQISSEVPQNLSASRPQDRQFILSSKKLLLSDSGFYLCAWSGAGFGQFFGPGTRLTVL.

Here the CDR3 reads CASSSRTSGRGEQYF. The DNA for the CDR3 is TGTGCCAGCAGTTCCCGGACTAGCGGGAGGGGGGAGCAGTACTTC. The rearrangement joins TRBV27 to TRBJ2-7; 15 positions match TRBD2. The V gene's germline CDR1 is MNHEY and CDR2 SMNVEV (reference sequence). CDR3 length equals 15 residues. V dropped 4 bases and J dropped 7; count of bases not matched to a gene: 5.

The table lists this clone with a few counts. The CDR3 sequence is CASSQDKGPTYEQYF. For the CDR3, the DNA is TGTGCCAGCAGCCAAGATAAGGGACCGACCTACGAGCAGTACTTC. The chain employs TRBV3-1 (or the pseudogene TRBV3-2) and TRBJ2-7; either TRBD1 or TRBD2 may supply D (5 bases each). The CDR3 has 15 amino acids. Germline V lookup: CDR1 LGHDT, CDR2 YNNKEL (reference sequence). V gave up 0 bases and J gave up 2 bases, with 11 bases separating them.